This T cell receptor (beta chain) was sequenced during a study of immune heterogeneity within non-small cell lung tumors. Concerning this clonotype itself: Antigen specificity is unknown.

Study findings and constraints: Dominant CDR3 beta clonotypes repeated across a patient's tumor loci, while different loci held unique high-frequency clones.

The germline CDR1 and CDR2 sequences are WNHNN and SYGVQD (reference sequence). V dropped 3 bases and J dropped 0 bases, with 0 bases sitting between them. The CDR3 length is 12 residues. For the TCR beta CDR3, multiplex PCR with 32 V and 13 J primers performed the amplification. One entry per CDR3 protein results from TCRdb running MiXCR on the multiplex PCR reads. The sample consists of fewer than 12,000 distinct CDR3 sequences, just under 30% of them appearing once. Bulk tumor gDNA, about 630 ng per sample, served as the TCR template. Taken during surgery, several biopsies per primary tumor were spaced as far apart as possible within the tumor mass. Curative operations were performed on patients who had untreated, newly diagnosed non-small cell lung cancer. The donors had newly diagnosed non-small cell lung cancer and underwent surgery intended to cure it.

This chain links TRBV10-1 with TRBJ1-5; D not certain. The sample consisted of lung tumor tissue. This clonotype was obtained from a woman aged 60 to 75 with non-small cell lung cancer. Here the CDR3 reads CASSDSNQPQHF. The CDR3 bases are TGCGCCAGCAGTGATAGCAATCAGCCCCAGCATTTT.